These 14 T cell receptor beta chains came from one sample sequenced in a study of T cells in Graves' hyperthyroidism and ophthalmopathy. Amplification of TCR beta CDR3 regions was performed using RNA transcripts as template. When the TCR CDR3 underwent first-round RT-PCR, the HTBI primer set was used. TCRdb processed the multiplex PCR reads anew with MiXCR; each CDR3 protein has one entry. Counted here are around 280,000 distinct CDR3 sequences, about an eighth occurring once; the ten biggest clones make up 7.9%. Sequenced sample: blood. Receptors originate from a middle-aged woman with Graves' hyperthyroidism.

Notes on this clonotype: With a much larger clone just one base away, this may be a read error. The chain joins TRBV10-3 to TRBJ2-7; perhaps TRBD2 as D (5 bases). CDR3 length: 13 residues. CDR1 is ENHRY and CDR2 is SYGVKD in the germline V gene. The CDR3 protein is CAISEGLDYGQYF. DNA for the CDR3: TGTGCCATCAGTGAGGGACTTGACTACGGGCAGTACTTC.

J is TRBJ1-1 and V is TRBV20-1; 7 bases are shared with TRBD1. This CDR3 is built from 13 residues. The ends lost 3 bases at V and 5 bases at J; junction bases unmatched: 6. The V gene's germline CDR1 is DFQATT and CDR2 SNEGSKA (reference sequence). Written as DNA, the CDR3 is TGCAGTGCTAGCCCAGGGGGGCCTACTGAAGCTTTCTTT. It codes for CSASPGGPTEAFF.

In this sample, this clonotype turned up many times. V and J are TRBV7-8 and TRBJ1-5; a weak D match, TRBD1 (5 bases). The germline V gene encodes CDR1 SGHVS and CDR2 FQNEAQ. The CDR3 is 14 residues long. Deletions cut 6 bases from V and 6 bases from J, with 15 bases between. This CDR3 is CASRQSGVGQPQHF. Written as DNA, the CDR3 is TGTGCCAGCAGGCAATCGGGGGTGGGTCAGCCCCAGCATTTT.

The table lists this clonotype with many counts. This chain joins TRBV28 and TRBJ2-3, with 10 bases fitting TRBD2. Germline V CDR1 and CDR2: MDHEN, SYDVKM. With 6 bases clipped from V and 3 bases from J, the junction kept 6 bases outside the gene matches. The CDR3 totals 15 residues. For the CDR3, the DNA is TGTGCCAGCAGACCTCCTAGCGGGAGAACAGATACGCAGTATTTT. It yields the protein CASRPPSGRTDTQYF.

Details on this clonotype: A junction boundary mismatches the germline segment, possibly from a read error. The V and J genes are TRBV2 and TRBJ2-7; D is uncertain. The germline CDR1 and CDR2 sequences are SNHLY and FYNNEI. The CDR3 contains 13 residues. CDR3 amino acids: CASRASEVEDPRF. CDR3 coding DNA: TGTGCCAGCAGAGCAAGCGAGGTCGAAGATCCCCGCTTC.

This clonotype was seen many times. Written as DNA, the CDR3 is TGTGCCAGCAGTGAAGAAGTCCAGGATTTCTTT. Amino acid sequence: CASSEEVQDFF. The chain employs TRBV2 and TRBJ1-1; no definite D call. This CDR3 contains 11 residues. Germline V gives CDR1 SNHLY, CDR2 FYNNEI. V was clipped by 1 base and J by 13 bases, with 10 bases between them. Using reference TRBV2 and TRBJ1-1 for the parts outside the CDR3, the full variable domain is EPEVTQTPSHQVTQMGQEVILRCVPISNHLYFYWYRQILGQKVEFLVSFYNNEISEKSEIFDDQFSVERPDGSNFTLKIRSTKLEDSAMYFCASSEEVQDFFGQGTRLTVV.

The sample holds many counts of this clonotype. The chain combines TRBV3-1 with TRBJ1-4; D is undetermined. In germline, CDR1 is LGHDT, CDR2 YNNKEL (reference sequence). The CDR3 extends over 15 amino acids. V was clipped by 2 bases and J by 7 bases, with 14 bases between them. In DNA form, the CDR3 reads TGTGCCAGCAGCCAATCGACACCCCGGGGTGAAAAACTGTTTTTT. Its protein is CASSQSTPRGEKLFF.

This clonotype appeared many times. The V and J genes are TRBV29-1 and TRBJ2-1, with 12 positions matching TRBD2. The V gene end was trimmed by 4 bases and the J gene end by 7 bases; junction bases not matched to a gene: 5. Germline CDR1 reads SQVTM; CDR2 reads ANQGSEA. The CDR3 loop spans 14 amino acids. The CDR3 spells CSVGTSGITNEQFF. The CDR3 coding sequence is TGCAGCGTTGGGACTAGCGGGATTACGAATGAGCAGTTCTTC.

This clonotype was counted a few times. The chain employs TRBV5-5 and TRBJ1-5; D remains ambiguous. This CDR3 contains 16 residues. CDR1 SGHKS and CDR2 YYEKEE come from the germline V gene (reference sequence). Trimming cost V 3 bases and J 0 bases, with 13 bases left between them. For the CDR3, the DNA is TGTGCCAGCAGCTCTTTGAGCGCTTATAGCAATCAGCCCCAGCATTTT. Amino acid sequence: CASSSLSAYSNQPQHF. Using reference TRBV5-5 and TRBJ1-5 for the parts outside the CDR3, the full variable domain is DAGVTQSPTHLIKTRGQQVTLRCSPISGHKSVSWYQQVLGQGPQFIFQYYEKEERGRGNFPDRFSARQFPNYSSELNVNALLLGDSALYLCASSSLSAYSNQPQHFGDGTRLSIL.

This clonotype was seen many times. CDR3 loop: CASSLLPGRGTDTQYF. The CDR3 bases are TGTGCCAGTAGTCTCCTTCCGGGCCGCGGCACAGATACGCAGTATTTT. This chain connects TRBV19 to TRBJ2-3; D remains ambiguous. Trimming removed 5 bases at V and 1 base at J, with 16 bases between. This CDR3 comprises 16 residues. Germline CDR1 and CDR2: LNHDA and SQIVND (reference sequence).

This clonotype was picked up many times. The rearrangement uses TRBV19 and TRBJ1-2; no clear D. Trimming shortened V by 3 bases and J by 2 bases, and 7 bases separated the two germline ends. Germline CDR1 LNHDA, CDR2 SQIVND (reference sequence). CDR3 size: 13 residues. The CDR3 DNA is TGTGCCAGTAGTATCGGAGGAAACTATGGCTACACCTTC. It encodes CASSIGGNYGYTF.

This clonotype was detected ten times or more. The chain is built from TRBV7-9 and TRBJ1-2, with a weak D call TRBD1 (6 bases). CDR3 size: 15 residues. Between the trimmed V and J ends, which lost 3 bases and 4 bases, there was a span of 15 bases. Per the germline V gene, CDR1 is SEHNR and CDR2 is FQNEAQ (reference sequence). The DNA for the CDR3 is TGTGCCAGCAGCTTCACTGAACAGGGACCCTATGGCTACACCTTC. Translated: CASSFTEQGPYGYTF.

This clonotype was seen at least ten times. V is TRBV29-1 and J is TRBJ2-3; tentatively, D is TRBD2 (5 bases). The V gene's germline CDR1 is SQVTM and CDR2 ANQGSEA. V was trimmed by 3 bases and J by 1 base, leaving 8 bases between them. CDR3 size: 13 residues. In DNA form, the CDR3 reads TGCAGCGTTGACGAGGGCGGCACAGATACGCAGTATTTT. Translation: CSVDEGGTDTQYF.

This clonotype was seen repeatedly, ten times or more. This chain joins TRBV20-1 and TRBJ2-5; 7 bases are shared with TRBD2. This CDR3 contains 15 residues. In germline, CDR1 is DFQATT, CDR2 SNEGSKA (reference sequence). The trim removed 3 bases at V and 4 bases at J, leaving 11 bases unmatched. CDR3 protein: CSASLAGVVGETQYF. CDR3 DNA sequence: TGCAGTGCTAGTCTCGCGGGAGTTGTGGGAGAGACCCAGTACTTC.